This TCR beta chain is from a study of glioma-infiltrating T cells after dendritic cell vaccination (dated by TCRdb to between 2015 and 2016). Regarding the study in general: Of the approximately 15 glioblastoma patients in the cohort, all drawn from Phase I and II dendritic cell vaccination trials, 9 were newly diagnosed and 6 had recurrent disease. Between the early 2000s and the early 2010s, the patients were given dendritic cell vaccination pulsed with autologous tumor lysate. To make the vaccine, monocyte-derived dendritic cells were cultured for 6 to 8 days with IL-4 and GM-CSF and then pulsed overnight with autologous tumor lysate. Each patient got three intradermal injections of the dendritic cell vaccine, spaced at biweekly intervals, in the arm below the axilla. Tumor-infiltrating lymphocyte content was quantified and tumor and blood repertoires were compared in dendritic cell-vaccinated glioblastoma patients by deep sequencing of TCR beta CDR3 regions. TCR sequencing metrics, including TIL content and tumor-blood repertoire overlap, were correlated with survival after dendritic cell vaccination.

V and J are truncated by 2 bases and 3 bases respectively, leaving an intervening sequence of 16 bases. The CDR3 goes from the cysteine to the phenylalanine over 16 residues. Just CDR3 DNA is preserved here, 48 bases in frame from base 1. CDR1 is given as MNHNY and CDR2 as SVGAGI, both from the germline V gene (reference sequence). About this clone: The target of this receptor is not known. Base qualities are not provided; no much larger clone lies one nucleotide away.

The time point label corresponds to: after dendritic cell vaccination, including at tumor progression/relapse. Patients were selected on the basis of adequate residual fresh-frozen tumor tissue and more than two years of available survival data. Molecular status otherwise varied across the glioblastoma patients, but none of them carried an isocitrate dehydrogenase mutation. PBMC were collected before vaccination, two weeks after the third vaccination, and at tumor progression if tumor progression occurred. The Qiagen DNeasy Blood extraction Kit was used to extract genomic DNA. Overall results and qualifications from the work: Longer time to progression and overall survival after dendritic cell vaccination were predicted by higher estimated pretreatment TIL content. The cohort was small and heterogeneous, only a few patients had full blood and tumor sets, and even fewer had initial-recurrent tumor pairs. The response model built on TCR overlap across three groups was characterized as speculative, with prospective validation still needed. No direct relationship between TCR clonality and survival was found, suggesting that a diverse polyclonal response may matter.

TCRB CDR3 regions were amplified from approximately 2 ug genomic DNA, or all available DNA if less, using the immunoSEQ assay. The multiplex PCR relied on 60 forward primers for TCR V beta segments and 13 reverse primers for J beta segments. To estimate reads per starting template, synthetic control templates were spiked into each sample at limiting dilution. The Illumina HiSeq System generated sequencing reads of 87 bp. For the original study's pipeline: PCR and sequencing errors were removed by a nearest neighbor algorithm that merged closely related sequences. TCR overlap was measured as the percentage of unique tumor TCR beta sequences also present in the same patient's peripheral blood. Sourced from immuneACCESS, this table was stored by TCRdb with only in-frame sequences that have V and J called. A share of the clones is absent; for the studies checked, an unresolved V gene accounts for under half, and the remainder has no known explanation. The DNA gave D and trimming, while V, J and clone size come from that table. In this sample the table shows roughly 100,000 clones, around 90% of which occur a single time. The ten largest clones represent 2.7% of the sample.

Sequencing used blood, obtained after dendritic cell vaccination. This clonotype originated in a human donor with glioblastoma. This chain is built from TRBV6-6 and TRBJ1-2, with a tentative D gene TRBD1 over 5 matching bases. DNA sequence: TGTGCCAGCAGTTACAGGACGGGACTCCGGTACTATGGCTACACCTTC. Translated, this is CASSYRTGLRYYGYTF.